The sequence of this TCR beta chain was determined in a study of CD8 T cells in Susac syndrome. The overall study: Six sequenced Susac syndrome patients had clinically active disease, while eight or nine were in remission.

Reverse transcription of roughly 0.5 to 1 ug RNA was performed with random hexamers. TCRdb passed the immunoSEQ multiplex PCR reads through MiXCR, listing each CDR3 protein once. The sample has some 240,000 distinct CDR3 sequences; 90% to 96% are singletons. V lost 0 bases to trimming and J lost 6 bases, with 18 bases between them. The CDR3 covers 17 residues. Study observations and caveats: The CD4+ T cell repertoires from Susac syndrome exhibited no clonal expansion.

This clonotype has just one count. Its cognate antigen is unknown. The source of this sequence is a human donor with Susac syndrome. Specimen: CD4+ T cells from PBMCs. The gene calls are TRBV12-3 or TRBV12-4 and TRBJ1-5, with a weak D call TRBD1 (6 bases). Here the CDR3 DNA reads TGTGCCAGCAGTTTAGCGGAGTTGACAGGTTCAGGTCAGCCCCAGCATTTT. This encodes CASSLAELTGSGQPQHF.